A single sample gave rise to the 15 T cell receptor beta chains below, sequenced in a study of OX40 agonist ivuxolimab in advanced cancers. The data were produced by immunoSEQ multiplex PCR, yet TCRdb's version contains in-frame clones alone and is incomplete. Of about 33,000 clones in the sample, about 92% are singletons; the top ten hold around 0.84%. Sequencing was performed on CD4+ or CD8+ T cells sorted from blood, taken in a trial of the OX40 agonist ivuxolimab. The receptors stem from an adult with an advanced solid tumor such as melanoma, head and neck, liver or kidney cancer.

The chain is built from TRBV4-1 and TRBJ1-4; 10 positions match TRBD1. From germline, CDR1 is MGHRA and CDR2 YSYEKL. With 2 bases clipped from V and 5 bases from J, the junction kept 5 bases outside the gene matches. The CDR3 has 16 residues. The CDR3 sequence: CASSQFPGQGNEKLFF. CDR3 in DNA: TGCGCCAGCAGCCAATTCCCGGGACAGGGGAATGAAAAACTGTTTTTT.

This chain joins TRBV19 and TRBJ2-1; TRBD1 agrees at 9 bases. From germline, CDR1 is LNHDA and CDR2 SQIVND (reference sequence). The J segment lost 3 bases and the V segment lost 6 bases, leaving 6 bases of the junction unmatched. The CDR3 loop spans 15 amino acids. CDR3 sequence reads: CASSPDRGVYNEQFF. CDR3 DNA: TGTGCCAGTAGCCCGGACAGGGGTGTCTACAATGAGCAGTTCTTC.

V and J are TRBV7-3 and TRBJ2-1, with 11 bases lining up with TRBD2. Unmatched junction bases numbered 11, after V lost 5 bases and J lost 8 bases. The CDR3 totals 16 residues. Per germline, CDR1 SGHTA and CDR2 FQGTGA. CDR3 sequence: CASSLLLAGGLDEQFF. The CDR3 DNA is TGTGCCAGCAGCCTTCTTTTAGCGGGGGGGCTTGATGAGCAGTTCTTC.

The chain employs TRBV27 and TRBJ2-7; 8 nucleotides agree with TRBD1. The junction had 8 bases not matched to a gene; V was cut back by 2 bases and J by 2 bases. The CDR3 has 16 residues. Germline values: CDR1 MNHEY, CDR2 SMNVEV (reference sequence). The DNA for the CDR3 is TGTGCCAGCAGTTTAAGGGAACCGGGACAGGCCTACGAGCAGTACTTC. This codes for CASSLREPGQAYEQYF.

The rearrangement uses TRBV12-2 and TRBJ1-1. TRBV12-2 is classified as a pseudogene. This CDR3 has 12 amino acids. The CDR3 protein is CASRPEFPEAFF. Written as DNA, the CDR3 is TGTGCAAGTCGCCCCGAGTTTCCTGAAGCTTTCTTT.

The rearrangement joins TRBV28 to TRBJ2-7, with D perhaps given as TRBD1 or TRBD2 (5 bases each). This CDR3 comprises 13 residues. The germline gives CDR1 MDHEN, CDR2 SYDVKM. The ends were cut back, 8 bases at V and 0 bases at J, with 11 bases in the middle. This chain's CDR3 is CASLAGSSYEQYF. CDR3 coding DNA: TGTGCCAGCCTTGCAGGGAGCTCCTACGAGCAGTACTTC.

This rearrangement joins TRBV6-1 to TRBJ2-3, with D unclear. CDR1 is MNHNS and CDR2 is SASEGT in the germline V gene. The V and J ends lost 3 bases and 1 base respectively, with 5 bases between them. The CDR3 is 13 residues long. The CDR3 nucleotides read TGTGCCAGCAGTGAGCTGGGCACAGATACGCAGTATTTT. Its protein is CASSELGTDTQYF.

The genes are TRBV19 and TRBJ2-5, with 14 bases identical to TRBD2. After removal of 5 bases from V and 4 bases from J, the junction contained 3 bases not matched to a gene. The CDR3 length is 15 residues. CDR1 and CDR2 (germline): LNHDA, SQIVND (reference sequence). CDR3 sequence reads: CASSGTSGRGETQYF. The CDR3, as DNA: TGTGCCAGTAGTGGGACTAGCGGGAGAGGAGAGACCCAGTACTTC.

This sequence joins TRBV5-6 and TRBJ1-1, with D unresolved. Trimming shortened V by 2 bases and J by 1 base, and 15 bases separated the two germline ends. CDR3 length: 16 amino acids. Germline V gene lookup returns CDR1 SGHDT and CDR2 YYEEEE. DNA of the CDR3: TGTGCCAGCAGCTTACTGGGTGGATCCACGAACACTGAAGCTTTCTTT. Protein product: CASSLLGGSTNTEAFF.

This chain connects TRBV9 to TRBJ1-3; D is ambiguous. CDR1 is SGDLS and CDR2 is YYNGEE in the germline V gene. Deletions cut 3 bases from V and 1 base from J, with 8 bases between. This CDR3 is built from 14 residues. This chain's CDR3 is CASSADTSGNTIYF. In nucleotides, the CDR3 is TGTGCCAGCAGCGCAGACACTTCTGGAAACACCATATATTTT.

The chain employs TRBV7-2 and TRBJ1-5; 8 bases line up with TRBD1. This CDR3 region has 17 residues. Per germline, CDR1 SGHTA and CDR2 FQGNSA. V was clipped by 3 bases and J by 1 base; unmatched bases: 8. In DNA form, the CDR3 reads TGTGCCAGCAGCTTTGCGGCAGGGGGCGGGAGCAATCAGCCCCAGCATTTT. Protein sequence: CASSFAAGGGSNQPQHF.

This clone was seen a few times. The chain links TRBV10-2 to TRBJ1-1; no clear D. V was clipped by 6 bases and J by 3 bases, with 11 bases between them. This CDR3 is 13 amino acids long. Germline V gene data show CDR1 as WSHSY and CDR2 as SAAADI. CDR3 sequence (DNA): TGCGCCAGCAGCGTTAGGTGGGACACTGAAGCTTTCTTT. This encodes CASSVRWDTEAFF.

The CDR3 protein is CASSGDRARNQPQHF. The CDR3 nucleotides are TGTGCCAGCAGTGGCGACAGGGCTCGGAATCAGCCCCAGCATTTT. This rearrangement joins TRBV6-1 to TRBJ1-5, with 7 positions matching TRBD1. Germline trimming cut 4 bases from V and 4 bases from J; bases unmatched to any gene: 7. CDR1 MNHNS and CDR2 SASEGT come from the germline V gene. The length of the CDR3 is 15 residues.

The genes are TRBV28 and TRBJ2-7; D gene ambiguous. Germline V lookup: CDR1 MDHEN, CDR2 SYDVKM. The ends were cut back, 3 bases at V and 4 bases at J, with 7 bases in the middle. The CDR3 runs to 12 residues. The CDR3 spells CASSLDNYEQYF. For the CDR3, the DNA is TGTGCCAGCAGTTTGGATAATTACGAGCAGTACTTC.

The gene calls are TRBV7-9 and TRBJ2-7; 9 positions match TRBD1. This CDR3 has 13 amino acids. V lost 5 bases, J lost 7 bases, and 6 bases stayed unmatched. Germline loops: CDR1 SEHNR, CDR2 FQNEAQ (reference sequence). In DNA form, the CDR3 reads TGTGCCAGCAGCAGACAGGGGGGAGCTGAGCAGTACTTC. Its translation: CASSRQGGAEQYF.